The source of this TCR beta chain is a study of CD8 T cells in ankylosing spondylitis. This clonotype came up once. What it binds is not known. TCR beta libraries were made by quantitative 5'-RACE with molecular barcodes. TCRdb processed the 5' RACE reads anew with MiXCR; each CDR3 protein has one entry. Of under 850,000 distinct CDR3 sequences detected, 19% appear once; the ten largest clones hold 19%. Broader study findings: CD8+ cells made up the disease-linked clones, which were relatively rare in peripheral blood. From matched ankylosing spondylitis synovial fluid, disease-linked clones were reportedly recovered at significantly enriched levels. It appeared that ankylosing spondylitis blood was characterized by a TCR beta motif of several highly homologous variants.

Material for sequencing was blood, either unsorted or a sorted T cell fraction (not recorded which). The receptor was isolated from a male donor with ankylosing spondylitis.

DNA for the CDR3: TGTGCCACCAGCGCGGGCTTCGCGAACACCGGGGAGCTGTTTTTT. Translating gives CATSAGFANTGELFF. This chain connects TRBV24-1 to TRBJ2-2, with D possibly TRBD2 on 5 matching bases. Germline CDR1 KGHDR, CDR2 SFDVKD. With 7 bases removed from V and 0 bases from J, the gap between germline ends came to 11 bases. The CDR3 has 15 amino acids.